Shown below are 16 T cell receptor beta chains from a single sample sequenced in a study of cytomegalovirus exposure and HLA in healthy donors. PCR employed 60 Vbeta and 13 Jbeta primers. Assay used: immunoSEQ multiplex PCR; TCRdb lists only in-frame clones, some missing. Of over 100,000 clones listed, approximately 80% are singletons. Specimen: PBMCs. These receptors originate from a man aged 25-45 years in good health and CMV-seropositive.

The chain joins TRBV11-2 to TRBJ1-4; maybe TRBD1 (6 bases). Trimming removed 3 bases at V and 0 bases at J, with 11 bases between. The CDR3 is 16 residues long. CDR1 and CDR2 (germline): SGHAT, FQNNGV. The CDR3 reads CASSFRGHATNEKLFF. CDR3 bases: TGTGCCAGCAGCTTCAGGGGCCATGCAACTAATGAAAAACTGTTTTTT.

The rearrangement links TRBV28 to TRBJ2-3; 9 nucleotides match TRBD2. Germline CDR1 reads MDHEN; CDR2 reads SYDVKM. J gave up 2 bases and V 1 base, and 7 bases lay outside the gene matches. This CDR3 has 17 amino acids. The CDR3 region has the DNA TGTGCCAGCAGTTTATTAATAGCGGGGGCGACCACAGATACGCAGTATTTT. It yields the protein CASSLLIAGATTDTQYF.

V usage is TRBV5-1 and J usage is TRBJ2-7; TRBD1 matches 7 bases. J was trimmed by 0 bases and V by 3 bases; bases with no gene match: 9. There are 16 residues in the CDR3. The germline CDR1 and CDR2 sequences are SGHRS and YFSETQ. This CDR3 reads CASSSGGQVVSYEQYF. CDR3 sequence (DNA): TGCGCCAGCAGCTCCGGAGGACAGGTCGTCTCCTACGAGCAGTACTTC.

This chain joins TRBV11-2 and TRBJ2-1, with D possibly matching TRBD1 (6 bases). With 4 bases removed from V and 4 bases from J, the gap between germline ends came to 14 bases. The CDR3 extends over 15 amino acids. The V gene's germline CDR1 is SGHAT and CDR2 FQNNGV. CDR3 residues: CASSSSKDRYNEQFF. CDR3 in DNA: TGTGCCAGCAGCTCTTCAAAGGACAGATACAATGAGCAGTTCTTC.

This chain links TRBV5-1 with TRBJ2-2; 7 bases match TRBD1. This CDR3 contains 15 residues. The ends lost 0 bases at V and 3 bases at J; junction bases unmatched: 2. Germline V gene lookup returns CDR1 SGHRS and CDR2 YFSETQ. CDR3 nucleotide sequence: TGCGCCAGCAGCTTGGGGGACAGCTACACCGGGGAGCTGTTTTTT. It encodes CASSLGDSYTGELFF.

The chain links TRBV13 to TRBJ2-7, with TRBD1 identical over 9 bases. The germline CDR1 and CDR2 sequences are PRHDT and FYEKMQ (reference sequence). This CDR3 region has 14 residues. With V trimmed by 5 bases and J by 2 bases, 4 bases remained unmatched. For the CDR3, the DNA is TGTGCCAGCAGCCGGGACAGGGCACCCTACGAGCAGTACGTC. It specifies CASSRDRAPYEQYV.

CDR3 nucleotide sequence: TGTGCCAGCAGTAAGACAGGTGTAGGCGGCTACACCTTC. This translates into CASSKTGVGGYTF. The chain couples TRBV2 to TRBJ1-2, with TRBD1 as a possible D gene (6 bases). The germline V and J ends were trimmed by 5 bases and 8 bases, with 15 bases remaining between them. The V gene's germline CDR1 is SNHLY and CDR2 FYNNEI. CDR3 length: 13 amino acids.

CDR3 region: CASSSPSGTGLNGYTF. Here the CDR3 DNA reads TGTGCCAGCAGTTCTCCTTCCGGGACAGGGTTGAATGGCTACACCTTC. The chain has TRBV27 and TRBJ1-2, with 9 bases identical to TRBD1. Looked up from germline, CDR1 is MNHEY and CDR2 is SMNVEV (reference sequence). V shed 4 bases and J 6 bases; nucleotides not matched to a gene: 12. The CDR3 spans 16 residues.

This chain uses TRBV28 with TRBJ2-2; 8 bases are a match to TRBD1. From germline, CDR1 is MDHEN and CDR2 SYDVKM. The CDR3 is 14 amino acids. Trimming at V came to 8 bases and at J to 7 bases, leaving 9 bases not matched to a gene. The CDR3 spells CASSGGRSVGELFF. Here the CDR3 DNA reads TGTGCCAGCTCAGGGGGCCGGTCCGTCGGGGAGCTGTTTTTT.

This chain connects TRBV28 to TRBJ2-7; 9 nucleotides line up with TRBD1. V lost 10 bases, J lost 4 bases, and 14 bases stayed unmatched. CDR3 length: 15 amino acids. Germline lookup yields CDR1 MDHEN and CDR2 SYDVKM. CDR3 in amino acids: CATFGIGQGSYEQYV. CDR3 bases: TGTGCCACCTTCGGGATCGGACAGGGGTCGTACGAGCAGTACGTC.

V is TRBV5-6 and J is TRBJ2-3, with D possibly matching TRBD2 (7 bases). With 0 bases removed from V and 4 bases from J, the gap between germline ends came to 12 bases. The CDR3 contains 15 residues. CDR1 is SGHDT, CDR2 YYEEEE, per germline. CDR3 nucleotide sequence: TGTGCCAGCAGCTTGGGGGGGGGCAGCCCAGATACGCAGTATTTT. Translated: CASSLGGGSPDTQYF.

This chain joins TRBV2 and TRBJ2-1; 7 bases map to TRBD2. The V segment lost 8 bases and the J segment 1 base; nucleotides outside the gene matches: 11. CDR1 is SNHLY, CDR2 FYNNEI, per germline. The CDR3 sequence is 16 residues long. The DNA of the CDR3 is TGTGCCAGCTGTCTGAACGGGGGGTCATCCTACAATGAGCAGTTCTTC. Translation gives CASCLNGGSSYNEQFF.

The J gene is TRBJ1-4, the V gene TRBV4-1; the match to TRBD1 covers 7 bases. Germline CDR1 MGHRA, CDR2 YSYEKL. The CDR3 loop spans 18 amino acids. The V segment lost 2 bases and the J segment 0 bases; nucleotides outside the gene matches: 9. CDR3 in DNA: TGCGCCAGCAGCCAATCACGAGGGGGCCGAGCAACTAATGAAAAACTGTTTTTT. Its translation: CASSQSRGGRATNEKLFF.

This clone was picked up one time. The V gene is TRBV18, the J gene TRBJ1-1, with 7 bases lining up with TRBD1. The CDR3 sequence is 17 residues long. Germline V gene lookup returns CDR1 KGHSH and CDR2 LQKENI. The ends lost 1 base at V and 2 bases at J; junction bases unmatched: 10. Written as DNA, the CDR3 is TGTGCCAGCTCACCACTTTACACAGGGGCCATCAACACTGAAGCTTTCTTT. Translation gives CASSPLYTGAINTEAFF. The entire variable domain, with the rest obtained from reference TRBV18 and TRBJ1-1, is as follows: NAGVMQNPRHLVRRRGQEARLRCSPMKGHSHVYWYRQLPEEGLKFMVYLQKENIIDESGMPKERFSAEFPKEGPSILRIQQVVRGDSAAYFCASSPLYTGAINTEAFFGQGTRLTVV.

The rearrangement joins TRBV6-5 to TRBJ1-2; D might be TRBD1 (6 bases). The germline V gene has CDR1 MNHEY and CDR2 SVGAGI. The CDR3 extends over 15 amino acids. V was clipped by 6 bases and J by 4 bases, with 18 bases between them. CDR3 sequence: CASRKGHLSAYGYTF. CDR3 in DNA: TGTGCCAGCAGAAAGGGACACCTCTCCGCCTATGGCTACACCTTC.

This chain joins TRBV4-2 and TRBJ2-3; 11 bases map to TRBD2. The trim removed 6 bases at V and 2 bases at J, leaving 16 bases unmatched. The CDR3 runs 19 residues. Germline V gene sequence: CDR1 LGHNA, CDR2 YNFKEQ. CDR3 sequence: CASSQSGTSGPETTDTQYF. CDR3 nucleotides: TGTGCCAGCAGTCAATCCGGGACTAGCGGACCAGAGACCACAGATACGCAGTATTTT.